Reported below is one T cell receptor beta chain. Assay: immunoSEQ multiplex PCR; the TCRdb copy retains only in-frame clones and omits some. The profile shows 55,000 to 80,000 clones, more than 90% of them singletons. This entry is derived from a study of blood T cell repertoires in COVID-19. At the level of the study: Researchers got acute and convalescent COVID-19 samples from the United States, Italy and Spain.

This TCR derives from a human donor in a cohort sampled during active COVID-19. What was sequenced was peripheral blood.

CDR3 in DNA: TGTGCCTCAGAAGGGACAGGGAGCTCGGTCGAGCAGTACTTC. It is translated as CASEGTGSSVEQYF. V is TRBV10-3 and J is TRBJ2-7; 9 nucleotides align to TRBD1. The CDR3 length is 14 residues. Germline-derived CDR1 and CDR2 are ENHRY and SYGVKD. V lost 11 bases, J lost 6 bases, and 14 bases stayed unmatched.